The clone carrying this T cell receptor (beta chain) has just one count. The CDR3 extends over 14 amino acids. Trimming removed 4 bases from V and 3 bases from J, with 13 bases in between. Per germline, CDR1 SGDLS and CDR2 YYNGEE. This entry is derived from a study of blood T cell repertoires in COVID-19. As for the study in general: The United States, Italy and Spain provided the acute and convalescent COVID-19 samples. Sources were T cells, B-cell-depleted T cells, or PBMCs; the material itself was cDNA or gDNA.

Original data processing: By means of reference gene primer amplification, nucleated cell counts were estimated. Some clones are missing from TCRdb's copy, which holds only in-frame ones; the method was immunoSEQ multiplex PCR. V, J and clone size are taken as reported in that table, and D and trimming were inferred from the DNA itself. The sample records tens of thousands of clones, 90% being singletons. This receptor was taken from a woman of 80 years or more with acute or convalescent COVID-19. The gene calls are TRBV9 and TRBJ1-2; no definite D call. Material for sequencing was peripheral blood. CDR3 residues: CASSLGLLDYGYTF. In nucleotides, the CDR3 is TGTGCCAGCAGCTTAGGACTCCTGGACTATGGCTACACCTTC.